What follows are 25 T cell receptor beta chains derived from one specimen sequenced in a study of T cells in Graves' hyperthyroidism and ophthalmopathy. RNA transcripts gave rise to amplified TCR beta CDR3 regions. The TCR CDR3 was amplified in a first-round RT-PCR using the HTBI primer set. TCRdb analysed the multiplex PCR reads with MiXCR anew, one entry per CDR3 protein. The sample shows about 500,000 distinct CDR3 sequences, over 15% of them seen only once. The sample comprised blood. These receptors all stem from a woman aged 18-29 years with Graves' hyperthyroidism.

This clonotype was seen more than once but under ten times. The gene calls are TRBV5-1 and TRBJ1-2; D uncertain. The V gene's germline CDR1 is SGHRS and CDR2 YFSETQ. Trimming removed 5 bases at V and 4 bases at J, with 18 bases between. CDR3 length: 15 residues. CDR3 in DNA: TGCGCCAGCAGGAACCAAGCCCGGACTACCTATGGCTACACCTTC. Translated: CASRNQARTTYGYTF.

The V gene is TRBV20-1, the J gene TRBJ2-3; TRBD2 matches 9 bases. V lost 6 bases, J lost 0 bases, and 7 bases stayed unmatched. Looked up from germline, CDR1 is DFQATT and CDR2 is SNEGSKA (reference sequence). CDR3 size: 15 residues. The CDR3 coding sequence is TGCAGTGCGCTTCGACTAGCGGAGAGCACAGATACGCAGTATTTT. Protein sequence: CSALRLAESTDTQYF.

The chain is built from TRBV19 and TRBJ1-1; D is possibly TRBD1 (5 bases). V lost 3 bases, J lost 11 bases, and 19 bases lay in between. The CDR3 totals 14 residues. Germline assignment: CDR1 LNHDA and CDR2 SQIVND (reference sequence). DNA for the CDR3: TGTGCCAGTAGTATTTCAGGGAGCTTTTTCGGGGCTTTCTTT. Amino acids: CASSISGSFFGAFF.

This clonotype appeared many times. The CDR3 DNA follows: TGTGCCCGTCTTAGGGGACTAGCGGGAGGGTCAGAGACCCAGTACTTC. It is translated as CARLRGLAGGSETQYF. The chain is built from TRBV27 and TRBJ2-5, with 16 bases fitting TRBD2. The CDR3 has 16 amino acids. Germline loops: CDR1 MNHEY, CDR2 SMNVEV (reference sequence). The V segment lost 11 bases and the J segment 4 bases; nucleotides outside the gene matches: 10.

This clonotype was found a few times. The V call is TRBV3-1, the J call TRBJ1-6, with 9 bases fitting TRBD1. The CDR3 loop spans 17 amino acids. Germline trimming cut 4 bases from V and 10 bases from J; bases unmatched to any gene: 14. CDR1 and CDR2 (germline): LGHDT, YNNKEL (reference sequence). The CDR3, as DNA: TGTGCCAGCAGCCTATTTACCTGGACAGGGGAGCGATCACCCCTCCACTTT. This codes for CASSLFTWTGERSPLHF.

There are many counts of this clonotype. The genes are TRBV7-6 and TRBJ1-1; D perhaps matches TRBD1 (5 bases). The germline gives CDR1 SGHVS, CDR2 FNYEAQ. V was trimmed by 4 bases and J by 4 bases, leaving 13 bases between them. CDR3 length: 14 residues. CDR3 sequence reads: CASSSQGGSTEAFF. For the CDR3, the DNA is TGTGCCAGCAGCTCGCAGGGTGGGAGCACTGAAGCTTTCTTT.

The CDR3 reads CASSLTLGSRGLNTEAFF. The CDR3 bases are TGTGCCAGCAGCTTAACCCTTGGGAGCAGGGGTTTGAACACTGAAGCTTTCTTT. The gene calls are TRBV11-1 and TRBJ1-1, with D tentatively TRBD1 (6 bases). The germline V gene has CDR1 SGHAT and CDR2 FQDESV (reference sequence). This CDR3 has 18 residues. The V and J ends lost 2 bases and 0 bases respectively, with 19 bases between them.

The gene calls are TRBV6-1 and TRBJ1-2; D is unclear. The V end was cut by 2 bases, the J end by 4 bases, with 14 bases between. The CDR3 is 15 residues long. The germline V gene encodes CDR1 MNHNS and CDR2 SASEGT. The CDR3 protein is CASSEISVAPYGYTF. The CDR3 nucleotides are TGTGCCAGCAGTGAAATATCGGTCGCTCCCTATGGCTACACCTTC.

This clonotype has only a few counts. The chain has TRBV12-3 or TRBV12-4 and TRBJ1-1; 12 positions match TRBD1. This CDR3 has 17 residues. V was clipped by 5 bases and J by 3 bases; unmatched bases: 10. This chain's CDR3 is CASSLRTGTGGYTEAFF. The CDR3 nucleotides are TGTGCCAGCAGTCTACGAACCGGGACAGGGGGCTACACTGAAGCTTTCTTT.

This chain links TRBV4-2 with TRBJ2-3; D is uncertain. The CDR3 is made up of 15 amino acids. The V end was cut by 4 bases, the J end by 0 bases, with 11 bases between. Germline V gene lookup returns CDR1 LGHNA and CDR2 YNFKEQ. The CDR3 is CASSPQSGSTDTQYF. The CDR3 DNA reads as TGTGCCAGCAGCCCCCAGTCTGGAAGCACAGATACGCAGTATTTT.

This clonotype was seen ten or more times. The V call is TRBV12-3 or TRBV12-4, the J call TRBJ2-1; 12 positions match TRBD2. With 5 bases clipped from V and 1 base from J, the junction kept 21 bases outside the gene matches. CDR3 length: 22 residues. CDR3 in DNA: TGTGCCAGCAGTCTTCTCAAGACTAGCGGGAGCTCATTACCCCATTCCTACAATGAGCAGTTCTTC. It encodes CASSLLKTSGSSLPHSYNEQFF.

The chain recombines TRBV7-9 with TRBJ2-5; D remains unclear. The CDR3 has 14 amino acids. Germline V gene lookup returns CDR1 SEHNR and CDR2 FQNEAQ (reference sequence). Between the trimmed V and J ends, which lost 1 base and 2 bases, there was a span of 8 bases. DNA of the CDR3: TGTGCCAGCAGCTTAGAACTGGAGCAAGAGACCCAGTACTTC. This encodes CASSLELEQETQYF.

The rearrangement links TRBV12-3 or TRBV12-4 to TRBJ2-7; 9 nucleotides agree with TRBD1. Germline trimming cut 5 bases from V and 1 base from J; bases unmatched to any gene: 6. The CDR3 length is 15 residues. The CDR3 DNA reads as TGTGCCAGCAGTGTAGGACAGGGGAGATCCTACGAGCAGTACTTC. Translated: CASSVGQGRSYEQYF.

The table lists this clonotype with many counts. This chain links TRBV3-1 with TRBJ2-7; the D gene could be TRBD1 or TRBD2 (5 bases each). The CDR3 contains 15 residues. V gave up 0 bases and J gave up 3 bases, with 12 bases separating them. From germline, CDR1 is LGHDT and CDR2 YNNKEL (reference sequence). CDR3 loop: CASSQDPGRNYEQYF. In DNA form, the CDR3 reads TGTGCCAGCAGCCAAGATCCGGGACGCAACTACGAGCAGTACTTC.

This clonotype occurred many times. The chain links TRBV7-9 to TRBJ2-7; D unresolved. V lost 5 bases and J 3 bases, leaving 8 bases between the germline ends. The germline CDR1 and CDR2 sequences are SEHNR and FQNEAQ (reference sequence). This CDR3 spans 12 amino acids. In nucleotides, the CDR3 is TGTGCCAGCAGCGACAATTACTACGAGCAGTACTTC. This translates into CASSDNYYEQYF.

This clonotype has a handful of counts. V is TRBV28 and J is TRBJ1-2, with 8 bases fitting TRBD1. The ends lost 6 bases at V and 8 bases at J; junction bases unmatched: 8. The CDR3 contains 13 residues. The germline CDR1 and CDR2 sequences are MDHEN and SYDVKM. The CDR3: CASSRGQAGGYTF. DNA of the CDR3: TGTGCCAGCAGCCGGGGACAGGCGGGCGGCTACACCTTC.

This clonotype was seen a handful of times. This chain joins TRBV6-5 and TRBJ2-5, with D hard to call. V lost 0 bases and J 5 bases, leaving 10 bases between the germline ends. This CDR3 has 14 residues. Germline V CDR1 and CDR2: MNHEY, SVGAGI. Here the CDR3 DNA reads TGTGCCAGCAGTTACTCTTTGCCTGGGGAGACCCAGTACTTC. Protein sequence: CASSYSLPGETQYF.

This clonotype was detected ten times or more. The V and J genes are TRBV2 and TRBJ2-5; 9 bases agree with TRBD2. From germline, CDR1 is SNHLY and CDR2 FYNNEI. V lost 1 base to trimming and J lost 5 bases; unmatched junction nucleotides: 5. The CDR3 runs to 15 residues. In DNA, the CDR3 is TGTGCCAGCAGTGAAGGGGGACTAGCTTCTGAGACCCAGTACTTC. Translated: CASSEGGLASETQYF.

In its sample, this clonotype was seen many times. This sequence joins TRBV20-1 and TRBJ2-1; tentatively, D is TRBD2 (5 bases). The CDR3 length is 14 residues. V lost 0 bases and J 1 base, leaving 7 bases between the germline ends. Germline CDR1 DFQATT, CDR2 SNEGSKA (reference sequence). CDR3 protein: CSARERDSYNEQFF. In nucleotides, the CDR3 is TGCAGTGCTAGAGAACGGGATTCCTACAATGAGCAGTTCTTC.

This clonotype was seen ten or more times. The CDR3 region has the DNA TGTGCCAGCAGTGATACAAGGAGAGACATTCAGTACTTC. This sequence encodes CASSDTRRDIQYF. This chain uses TRBV2 with TRBJ2-4, with D unresolved. The CDR3 is 13 residues long. The germline V gene encodes CDR1 SNHLY and CDR2 FYNNEI. The germline V and J ends were trimmed by 3 bases and 8 bases, with 11 bases remaining between them.

This clonotype appeared a few times. The chain uses TRBV12-3 or TRBV12-4 and TRBJ1-1; D possibly corresponds to TRBD1 (6 bases). Deletions cut 7 bases from V and 1 base from J, with 10 bases between. The CDR3 runs 13 residues. The CDR3 bases are TGTGCCAGCATCGACAGGAGGAACACTGAAGCTTTCTTT. Amino acid sequence: CASIDRRNTEAFF.

This clonotype appeared many times. V and J are TRBV12-3 or TRBV12-4 and TRBJ1-5; a possible D gene is TRBD1 (5 bases). This CDR3 spans 13 amino acids. Deletions cut 7 bases from V and 3 bases from J, with 10 bases between. This chain's CDR3 is CASTQGSNQPQHF. The CDR3, as DNA: TGTGCCAGCACTCAGGGTTCCAATCAGCCCCAGCATTTT.

The V gene is TRBV4-1, the J gene TRBJ1-3, with 9 bases identical to TRBD1. J was trimmed by 8 bases and V by 6 bases; bases with no gene match: 8. CDR1 MGHRA and CDR2 YSYEKL come from the germline V gene. The CDR3 length is 14 residues. CDR3 nucleotides: TGCGCCAGCAGACGGTGGACAGGGGAGGACACCATATATTTT. This translates into CASRRWTGEDTIYF.

The table lists this clonotype with many counts. The V and J genes are TRBV6-1 and TRBJ2-2; 8 positions match TRBD2. V shed 8 bases and J 1 base; nucleotides not matched to a gene: 12. Germline V gives CDR1 MNHNS, CDR2 SASEGT. The CDR3 extends over 17 amino acids. CDR3 in amino acids: CASSPYRLAGNTGELFF. In DNA form, the CDR3 reads TGTGCCAGCTCCCCTTACAGGCTAGCGGGGAACACCGGGGAGCTGTTTTTT.

CDR3 amino acids: CASSERGSGELFF. The CDR3 DNA follows: TGTGCCAGCAGCGAACGTGGGTCCGGGGAGCTGTTTTTT. The rearrangement links TRBV2 to TRBJ2-2; no reliable D call. The V gene lost 6 bases and the J gene lost 6 bases, with 11 bases spanning the gap. CDR3 length: 13 amino acids. The germline gives CDR1 SNHLY, CDR2 FYNNEI.